This TCR beta chain derives from a study of blood T cell repertoires in COVID-19. The wider study: The study drew acute and convalescent COVID-19 samples from the United States, Italy and Spain.

This clone was counted a few times. The CDR3 totals 15 residues. Germline lookup yields CDR1 LNHDA and CDR2 SQIVND (reference sequence). V lost 4 bases and J lost 1; bases outside the gene matches: 6. In the authors' workflow: Nucleated cell counts were estimated from reference gene primer amplification. TCRdb's table, derived via immunoSEQ multiplex PCR, lists solely in-frame clones and lacks some. That table supplies the V and J calls and clone size; D and trimming were determined from the DNA. The sample consists of almost 50,000 clones, 84% of them appearing once. The source is a man aged 50-60 years with acute or convalescent COVID-19. The V and J genes are TRBV19 and TRBJ1-1; the match to TRBD1 covers 7 bases. Sequences were obtained from peripheral blood. CDR3 loop: CASSTFHRGNTEAFF. CDR3 bases: TGTGCCAGTAGTACCTTTCACAGGGGGAACACTGAAGCTTTCTTT.